A selection of T cell receptor beta chains follows, all from one sample in a study of tumor-infiltrating lymphocytes in primary liver carcinoma. TCRdb processed the multiplex PCR reads anew with MiXCR; each CDR3 protein has one entry. Of about 97,000 distinct CDR3 sequences listed, 55% to 80% are singletons. Input material: liver tumor tissue from sampling region 2. The receptors come from a woman aged 55-75 years with primary liver carcinoma and hepatitis B virus infection. CDR3s leave out the opening cysteine and the closing phenylalanine or tryptophan. Fields, in order: V gene, CDR3 protein.

TRBV4-2,ASTPRDRINEQF
TRBV29-1,SVLPGQGTDTQY
TRBV6-6,ASSYSGIVFHEQY
TRBV6-1,ASKRDGPSYEQC
TRBV11-3,ASEKRNSGSLETQY
TRBV30,AWKMGYGYT
TRBV7-8,ASSSNEQEAHGNTIY
TRBV5-1,ASSPRDFQGTGKLF
TRBV12-3/TRBV12-4,ASSPIDISGNTIY
TRBV7-8,VISRKGLDLSGTDTQY
TRBV6-5,ASRQGYGYT
TRBV7-2,ASSLASSGRPSGTQY
TRBV12-3/TRBV12-4,VSNSAGANVLT
TRBV11-2,ANIAGQGLARLYNEQY
TRBV6-5,ASSYGLAMYNEQF
TRBV28,ASSLLRSRGETQY
TRBV12-3/TRBV12-4,ASSPGSRLASQGELF
TRBV11-3,ASSPRGSGKLEQF
TRBV5-5,ASSLVPGLGAEQY
TRBV11-2,VSSLDPGANSPLH
TRBV29-1,STGTGFSTDTQY
TRBV5-5,ARSLFVQGTRELF
TRBV4-2,ASSPPSLGKGGHRDEQF
TRBV11-2,AGSYRPTGALYEQY
TRBV6-1,ASSEISGHSNQPQH
TRBV11-2,ASSLRLAEYQGTQY
TRBV11-2,ANSLDWASLAGPYEQY
TRBV4-2,ASSPGQLNTRAF
TRBV29-1,SIGTGGTNEQY
TRBV12-3/TRBV12-4,ASSSVESAF
TRBV10-3,AINPGGTGNYEQH
TRBV11-2,ASTRHEGGQGGDEQF
TRBV6-5,ASNSLRGITGELF
TRBV10-3,AISPGQRNNEQF
TRBV20-1,SARDLAVRQY
TRBV11-2,TRSFGPNAEAF
TRBV11-2,SSNSGLAGPDTQY
TRBV6-5,AGSPQRNELF
TRBV7-2,ASSLAGWKETQY
TRBV11-3,VSSLGGSINEQL
TRBV11-2,ASSPGQGAGGADTQY
TRBV4-2,ASSQNGGGGGTEAF
TRBV28,ASSRTGSTYNEQF
TRBV25-1,ASSGGRGGLKAF
TRBV11-2,ASSLTTPFTGEQF
TRBV11-2,ASSLLGGRENEEL
TRBV6-6,ASRTGTGSTEAF
TRBV5-1,ASSWGQGNTEGF
TRBV19,ASSTSGSTDTQY
TRBV5-1,ASSSPSPRDTQETQY